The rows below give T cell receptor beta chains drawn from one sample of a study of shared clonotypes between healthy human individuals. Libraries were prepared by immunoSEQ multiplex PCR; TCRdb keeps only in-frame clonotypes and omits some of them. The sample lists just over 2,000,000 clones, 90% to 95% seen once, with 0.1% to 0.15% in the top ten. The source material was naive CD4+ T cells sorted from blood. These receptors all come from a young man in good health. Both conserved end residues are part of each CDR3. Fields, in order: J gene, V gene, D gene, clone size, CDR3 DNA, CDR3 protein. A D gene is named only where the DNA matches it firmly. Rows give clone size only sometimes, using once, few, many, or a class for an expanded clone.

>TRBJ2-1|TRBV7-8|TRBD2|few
TGTGCCAGCAGCTTAGTCGGGGGGGCCATCTACAATGAGCAGTTCTTC
CASSLVGGAIYNEQFF
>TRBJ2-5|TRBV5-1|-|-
TGCGCCAGCAGCTTGGCTGTGGGGGTTGGGCAAGAGACCCAGTACTTC
CASSLAVGVGQETQYF
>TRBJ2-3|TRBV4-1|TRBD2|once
TGCGCCAGCAGCCAAGGGACTAGCGGGGCCCGAGGAGCAGATACGCAGTATTTT
CASSQGTSGARGADTQYF
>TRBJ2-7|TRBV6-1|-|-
TGTGCCAGCACAGGGACACGAAACTACGAGCAGTACTTC
CASTGTRNYEQYF
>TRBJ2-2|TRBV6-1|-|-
TGTGCCAGCACCGATGGAGTGGGCACCGGGGAGCTGTTTTTT
CASTDGVGTGELFF
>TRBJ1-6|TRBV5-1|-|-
TGCGCCAGCAGCTTGCTCGTCGACAGTAGAAATAATTCACCCCTCCACTTT
CASSLLVDSRNNSPLHF
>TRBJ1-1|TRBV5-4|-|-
TGTGCCAGCAGCTTGGCCGGGCGGGTTGCTGAAGCTTTCTTT
CASSLAGRVAEAFF
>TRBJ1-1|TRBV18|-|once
TGTGCCAGCTCACCACCCGGGCTTGGGACTGAAGCTTTCTTT
CASSPPGLGTEAFF
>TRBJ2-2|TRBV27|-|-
TGTGCCAGTTCACAGTTGGTAGGGGAGCTGTTTTTT
CASSQLVGELFF
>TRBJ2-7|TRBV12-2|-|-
TGTGCAAGTCGCTTAGCGTGGGGGGGCCCAAAAAGCTCCTACGAGCAGTACTTC
CASRLAWGGPKSSYEQYF
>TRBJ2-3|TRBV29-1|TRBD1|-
TGCAGCGCTCGGGGGACAGGTTGGTCAGATACGCAGTATTTT
CSARGTGWSDTQYF
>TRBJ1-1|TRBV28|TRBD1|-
TGTGCCAGCAGAGCCGGGACAGGGTCTGTTTCTGAAGCTTTCTTT
CASRAGTGSVSEAFF
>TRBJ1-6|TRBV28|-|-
TGTGCCAGCAGCCCCTACGACCAGAATTCACCCCTCCACTTT
CASSPYDQNSPLHF
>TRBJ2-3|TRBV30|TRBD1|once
TGTGCCTGGACCCGGACAGGGAAGTCAGATACGCAGTATTTT
CAWTRTGKSDTQYF
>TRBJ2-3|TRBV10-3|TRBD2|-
TGTGCCATCAGTGAACGTCCGGGACTAGAGGGGAAAGATACGCAGTATTTT
CAISERPGLEGKDTQYF
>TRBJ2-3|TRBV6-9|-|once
TGTGCCAGCCCCATGGGCGAGGACTCCTCTGCATTACTTACGCAGTATTTT
CASPMGEDSSALLTQYF
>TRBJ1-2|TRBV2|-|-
TGTGCCAGCAGTGAAGAAAGTTTGGATGGCTACACCTTC
CASSEESLDGYTF
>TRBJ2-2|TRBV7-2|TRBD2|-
TGTGCCAGCAGCCCACTAGCGGGGAACACCGGGGAGCTGTTTTTT
CASSPLAGNTGELFF
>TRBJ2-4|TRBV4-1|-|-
TGCGCCAGCAGCCAAGAATGGGGGCACATTCAGTACTTC
CASSQEWGHIQYF
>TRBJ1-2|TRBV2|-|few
TGTGCCAGCAGCCCATTACAGGGTTATGGCTACACCTTC
CASSPLQGYGYTF
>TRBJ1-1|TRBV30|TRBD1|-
TGTGCCCGTGACAGGGGGCTCGGCACTGAAGCTTTCTTT
CARDRGLGTEAFF
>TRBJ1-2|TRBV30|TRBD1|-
TGTGCCTGGAGTGGGACGGGACAGGGAGGAGGCTACACCTTC
CAWSGTGQGGGYTF
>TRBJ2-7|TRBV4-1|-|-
TGCGCCAGCAGCCAAGAACAAGCGTCGGGCTCCTACGAGCAGTACTTC
CASSQEQASGSYEQYF
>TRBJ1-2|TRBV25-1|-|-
TGTGCCAGCAGTGATCCCCGGTCAGGGGACGTCTACACCTTC
CASSDPRSGDVYTF
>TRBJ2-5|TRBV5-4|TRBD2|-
TGTGCCAGCAGCCGGGGGACTAGCGGGAGCCGTGAGACCCAGTACTTC
CASSRGTSGSRETQYF
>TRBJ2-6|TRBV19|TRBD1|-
TGTGCCAGTACCGAGGGACAGGGTACTCCTGGGGCCAACGTCCTGACTTTC
CASTEGQGTPGANVLTF
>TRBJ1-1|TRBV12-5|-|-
TGTGCTAGTGGTTTGGTAGGGTCCACTGAAGCTTTCTTT
CASGLVGSTEAFF
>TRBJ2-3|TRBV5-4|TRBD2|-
TGTGCCAGCAGCTTGGCCCGCGGGGGGGCCGTAGATACGCAGTATTTT
CASSLARGGAVDTQYF
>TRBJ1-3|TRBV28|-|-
TGTGCCAGCAGGGACAGTTTAGGAAACACCATATATTTT
CASRDSLGNTIYF
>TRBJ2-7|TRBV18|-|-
TGTGCCAGCTCACCGGGACGTCAGGTGGGCGAGCAGTACTTC
CASSPGRQVGEQYF
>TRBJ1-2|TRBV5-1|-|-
TGCGCCAGCAAGGGGCTACCCGATCAAAACTATGGCTACACCTTC
CASKGLPDQNYGYTF
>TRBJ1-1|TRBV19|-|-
TGTGCCAGTAGTATAGCGGGGGCGCCGGGCGACATCACTGAAGCTTTCTTT
CASSIAGAPGDITEAFF
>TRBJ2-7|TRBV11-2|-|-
TGTGCCAGCAGCTTAGACGCGGGCCTGACCTCCTACGAGCAGTACTTC
CASSLDAGLTSYEQYF
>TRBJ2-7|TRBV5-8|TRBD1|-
TGTGCCAGCAGCCCCCGGACAGGGGTCACCTACGAGCAGTACTTC
CASSPRTGVTYEQYF
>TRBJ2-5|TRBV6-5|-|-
TGTGCCAGCAGTTACACGGGACCCGGACGGGAGACCCAGTACTTC
CASSYTGPGRETQYF
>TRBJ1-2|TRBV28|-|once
TGTGCCAGCAGTTCGGACTACGGCTACACCTTC
CASSSDYGYTF
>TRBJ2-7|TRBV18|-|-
TGTGCCAGCTCACCAAAAGGACTAGGGGGAACCTACGAGCAGTACTTC
CASSPKGLGGTYEQYF
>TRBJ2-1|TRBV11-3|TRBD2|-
TGTGCCAGCAGCTTTAGCGGGACTAGCGGCTACAATGAGCAGTTCTTC
CASSFSGTSGYNEQFF
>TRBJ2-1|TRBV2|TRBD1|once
TGTGCCAGCAAAGGGACAGCTCAGGAGTTCTTC
CASKGTAQEFF
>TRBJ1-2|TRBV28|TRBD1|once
TGTGCCAGCAGTTCCGGGACAGGGAGAGGGTCCTATGGCTACACCTTC
CASSSGTGRGSYGYTF